The present T cell receptor beta chain was sequenced within a study of CD8 T cells in Susac syndrome. After extraction with the RNeasy kit, about 0.45 to 1 ug of the RNA was reverse transcribed using random hexamers. TCRdb recomputed calls from the immunoSEQ multiplex PCR reads with MiXCR, one row per CDR3 protein. Altogether about 240,000 distinct CDR3 sequences are present, almost 97% being singletons, with the ten largest covering about 0.095%. This CDR3 comprises 12 residues. Deletions cut 8 bases from V and 4 bases from J, with 11 bases between. The clonotype comes from a human donor with Susac syndrome. The chain combines TRBV12-3 or TRBV12-4 with TRBJ2-5; possibly TRBD1 or TRBD2 for D (6 bases each). Sequencing was done on a sample of CD4+ T cells from PBMCs. CDR3 sequence reads: CASGRDIETQYF. The CDR3 bases are TGTGCCAGCGGGCGGGACATAGAGACCCAGTACTTC.